This TCR beta chain emerged from a study of blood T cells in healthy people across ages. Overall study findings and caveats: Estimates drawn from one million T cells were deemed to understate diversity. When set beside aged donors, long-lived donors presented more naive CD4+ cells and higher diversity.

As to this clonotype: Its matching antigen is unknown.

No fewer than 5.5 micrograms of total RNA were isolated from every sample. The germline V gene has CDR1 DFQATT and CDR2 SNEGSKA (reference sequence). V was clipped by 6 bases and J by 6 bases; unmatched bases: 5. The CDR3 contains 13 residues. A second PCR of about 6 to 12 cycles used a sample-barcoded 5' primer and a J-beta primer mix. TCRdb redid the calling of the 5' RACE reads with MiXCR, one entry per CDR3 protein. The data hold 650,000 to 1,000,000 distinct CDR3 sequences, with roughly 40% observed a single time. The sequence came from a young man in good health. The chain employs TRBV20-1 and TRBJ2-1; 10 nucleotides line up with TRBD2. The sequenced sample consisted of blood. This CDR3 is CSARSGGSNEQFF. The CDR3 region has the DNA TGCAGTGCCCGTAGCGGGGGGAGCAATGAGCAGTTCTTC.